The 16 T cell receptor beta chains below all came from one sample that was sequenced in a study of blood T cell repertoires in COVID-19. Clones were read by immunoSEQ multiplex PCR, and TCRdb kept only the in-frame ones, dropping some. The sample has about 250,000 clones, 80% to 85% seen once. Sequencing used PBMCs or T cells enriched from blood (not recorded which). The receptors shown here come from a man in his forties or fifties who had been exposed to COVID-19.

V and J are TRBV18 and TRBJ2-6; weak D call: TRBD1 (5 bases). Germline CDR1 KGHSH, CDR2 LQKENI. The CDR3 is 16 residues long. The V gene lost 4 bases and the J gene lost 0 bases, with 10 bases spanning the gap. This CDR3 reads CASSQGPISGANVLTF. The CDR3 nucleotides are TGTGCCAGCTCACAGGGGCCCATCTCTGGGGCCAACGTCCTGACTTTC.

Worth noting for this clone: This sample includes further DNA sequences coding for the same CDR3. The CDR3 sequence is CAWSRGDYGYTF. CDR3 nucleotide sequence: TGTGCCTGGAGCCGGGGGGACTATGGCTACACCTTC. V and J are TRBV30 and TRBJ1-2, with D perhaps matching TRBD1 (5 bases). The CDR3 sequence is 12 residues long. CDR1 GTSNPN and CDR2 SVGIG come from the germline V gene (reference sequence). V dropped 3 bases and J dropped 3 bases, with 8 bases sitting between them.

DNA of the CDR3: TGTGCCAGCAGGCCCGACGGAGCCGAAGCTTTCTTT. Translation: CASRPDGAEAFF. This chain links TRBV3-1 (or the pseudogene TRBV3-2) with TRBJ1-1; D not resolved. CDR3 size: 12 residues. The germline V gene has CDR1 LGHDT and CDR2 YNNKEL (reference sequence). V was cut by 6 bases and J by 8 bases, with 13 bases left in between.

This chain joins TRBV7-3 and TRBJ2-3; D is possibly TRBD1 (6 bases). V was shortened by 5 bases and J by 3 bases, with 6 bases between the two germline ends. CDR1 SGHTA and CDR2 FQGTGA come from the germline V gene. There are 12 residues in the CDR3. CDR3 sequence reads: CASSGTTDTQYF. CDR3 coding DNA: TGTGCCAGCAGCGGGACAACAGATACGCAGTATTTT.

J is TRBJ2-2 and V is TRBV11-3, with D possibly matching TRBD2 (6 bases). The CDR3 has 15 amino acids. Germline-derived CDR1 and CDR2 are SGHNT and YENEEA. V lost 6 bases and J lost 0, with 11 bases in between. The CDR3 DNA is TGTGCCAGCAGACCGGGACTCGCGAACACCGGGGAGCTGTTTTTT. It is translated as CASRPGLANTGELFF.

The chain joins TRBV30 to TRBJ2-3; 8 bases are shared with TRBD2. There are 14 residues in the CDR3. CDR1 is GTSNPN and CDR2 is SVGIG in the germline V gene (reference sequence). V trimming: 4 bases; J trimming: 6 bases; junction bases outside the gene matches: 9. CDR3 bases: TGTGCCTGGACACGGGCGGGGGGCCGGGATACGCAGTATTTT. It codes for CAWTRAGGRDTQYF.

The rearrangement uses TRBV6-5 and TRBJ2-3; 14 positions agree with TRBD2. The germline CDR1 and CDR2 sequences are MNHEY and SVGAGI. This CDR3 is built from 15 residues. V lost 5 bases to trimming and J lost 6 bases; unmatched junction nucleotides: 4. The chain's CDR3 is CASSRLAGGSDTQYF. CDR3 in DNA: TGTGCCAGCAGTCGACTAGCGGGAGGGTCTGATACGCAGTATTTT.

The chain couples TRBV25-1 to TRBJ2-1; weak D call: TRBD1 (5 bases). The CDR3 is made up of 11 amino acids. Germline CDR1 is MGHDK and CDR2 is SYGVNS. Trimming stripped 11 bases from V and 5 bases from J, with 10 bases between. The DNA for the CDR3 is TGTGCCGGGAAAGGGGACAATGAGCAGTTCTTC. Translating gives CAGKGDNEQFF.

A few counts support this clone. This CDR3 is CASSVSQRMNTGELFF. The CDR3 DNA follows: TGTGCCAGCAGCGTATCGCAGCGGATGAACACCGGGGAGCTGTTTTTT. This chain uses TRBV9 with TRBJ2-2, with D maybe TRBD2 (5 bases). CDR3 length equals 16 residues. Germline-derived CDR1 and CDR2 are SGDLS and YYNGEE. Trimming removed 1 base at V and 1 base at J, with 11 bases between.

V usage is TRBV6-4 and J usage is TRBJ1-6, with a tentative D call TRBD1 (5 bases). Germline loops: CDR1 MRHNA, CDR2 SNTAGT. The V end was cut by 0 bases, the J end by 9 bases, with 12 bases between. The CDR3 contains 15 residues. CDR3 nucleotides: TGTGCCAGCAGTGACTCGAGTATAGGGGTTTCACCCCTCCACTTT. Amino acids: CASSDSSIGVSPLHF.

CDR3 amino acids: CASSPLGSVEQFF. The CDR3 nucleotides are TGTGCCAGCTCACCATTGGGTAGCGTTGAGCAGTTCTTC. The rearrangement links TRBV18 to TRBJ2-1; maybe TRBD2 (5 bases). There are 13 residues in the CDR3. Germline assignment: CDR1 KGHSH and CDR2 LQKENI. V lost 2 bases and J 9 bases, leaving 11 bases between the germline ends.

The chain employs TRBV3-1 (or the pseudogene TRBV3-2) and TRBJ1-1, with 8 bases lining up with TRBD1. V lost 4 bases, J lost 7 bases, and 5 bases stayed unmatched. Germline values: CDR1 LGHDT, CDR2 YNNKEL (reference sequence). The length of the CDR3 is 13 residues. The CDR3 nucleotides read TGTGCCAGCAGCCCCAGGGGGCCAGGTGAAGCTTTCTTT. Translation: CASSPRGPGEAFF.

The genes are TRBV29-1 and TRBJ2-6; D is possibly TRBD1 (6 bases). Per the germline V gene, CDR1 is SQVTM and CDR2 is ANQGSEA. The CDR3 consists of 15 residues. V gave up 6 bases and J gave up 0 bases, with 12 bases separating them. CDR3 amino acids: CSVPRTASGANVLTF. The DNA for the CDR3 is TGCAGCGTACCGCGGACAGCCTCTGGGGCCAACGTCCTGACTTTC.

This sequence joins TRBV11-3 and TRBJ2-7; no clear D. V was clipped by 1 base and J by 2 bases, with 9 bases between them. This CDR3 is built from 14 residues. CDR1 is SGHNT and CDR2 is YENEEA in the germline V gene. CDR3 residues: CASSLVSTTYEQYF. CDR3 sequence (DNA): TGTGCCAGCAGCTTAGTAAGCACTACCTACGAGCAGTACTTC.

This clone has a handful of counts. V is TRBV5-5 and J is TRBJ1-1, with a possible D match to TRBD1 (5 bases). Germline CDR1 reads SGHKS; CDR2 reads YYEKEE (reference sequence). The CDR3 spans 13 residues. V was trimmed by 1 base and J by 4 bases, leaving 8 bases between them. CDR3 sequence: CASSLRQLTEAFF. The DNA for the CDR3 is TGTGCCAGCAGCTTGAGACAGCTCACTGAAGCTTTCTTT. The whole variable domain, remainder taken from reference TRBV5-5 and TRBJ1-1, is DAGVTQSPTHLIKTRGQQVTLRCSPISGHKSVSWYQQVLGQGPQFIFQYYEKEERGRGNFPDRFSARQFPNYSSELNVNALLLGDSALYLCASSLRQLTEAFFGQGTRLTVV.

The rearrangement links TRBV19 to TRBJ1-1; 7 bases are shared with TRBD1. With 2 bases clipped from V and 7 bases from J, the junction kept 4 bases outside the gene matches. Per the germline V gene, CDR1 is LNHDA and CDR2 is SQIVND (reference sequence). This CDR3 contains 13 residues. The CDR3 protein is CASSIRGGGEAFF. CDR3 nucleotide sequence: TGTGCCAGTAGTATAAGAGGGGGCGGTGAAGCTTTCTTT.